The 30 T cell receptor beta chains presented below share a single source sample, sequenced in a study of TIL therapy for anti-PD-1-resistant metastatic lung cancer. Time point denoted: pre-treatment sample, taken before nivolumab and TIL therapy. This was the immunoSEQ v3 assay. TCRdb's table, derived via immunoSEQ multiplex PCR, lists solely in-frame clones and lacks some. The data hold tens of thousands of clones, with 80% to 90% observed a single time. The input for sequencing was blood, taken at baseline. The receptors originated from a person aged 25-85 years with non-small cell lung cancer.

This chain connects TRBV28 to TRBJ2-7; the match to TRBD2 covers 7 bases. The CDR3 totals 14 residues. CDR1 and CDR2 (germline): MDHEN, SYDVKM. The CDR3 coding sequence is TGTACTACAAAAGGGGCGGGAGAGCGACGCGAGCAGTACTTC. It encodes CTTKGAGERREQYF.

The chain uses TRBV20-1 and TRBJ1-6, with a tentative D call TRBD1 (6 bases). The CDR3 is made up of 16 amino acids. The V and J ends lost 3 bases and 3 bases respectively, with 15 bases between them. Germline V lookup: CDR1 DFQATT, CDR2 SNEGSKA (reference sequence). CDR3 coding DNA: TGCAGTGCTAGTGTGGTTCGGACAGACTATAATTCACCCCTCCACTTT. This codes for CSASVVRTDYNSPLHF.

V is TRBV28 and J is TRBJ1-2; D is undetermined. The CDR3 runs to 14 residues. The V end lost 3 bases, the J end lost 2 bases, and 10 bases lay between the germline ends. Germline-derived CDR1 and CDR2 are MDHEN and SYDVKM. The CDR3 sequence: CASSFPLGNYGYTF. CDR3 in DNA: TGTGCCAGCAGTTTTCCACTGGGGAACTATGGCTACACCTTC.

The gene calls are TRBV2 and TRBJ1-2; D possibly corresponds to TRBD1 (6 bases). CDR1 and CDR2 from the germline V gene are SNHLY and FYNNEI. This CDR3 region has 15 residues. V shed 7 bases and J shed 5 bases, with 20 bases lying between them. The CDR3 is CASTIGQGLEYGYTF. The CDR3, as DNA: TGTGCCAGCACTATAGGGCAGGGGTTGGAGTATGGCTACACCTTC.

V gene TRBV7-8 combines with J gene TRBJ2-7, with unresolved D. CDR3 length: 15 amino acids. Germline lookup yields CDR1 SGHVS and CDR2 FQNEAQ. The ends were cut back, 2 bases at V and 2 bases at J, with 13 bases in the middle. CDR3 in DNA: TGTGCCAGCAGCTTACGGTTGGAGTCAGCCTACGAGCAGTACTTC. This translates into CASSLRLESAYEQYF.

The genes are TRBV24-1 and TRBJ2-7; D is ambiguous. The CDR3 spans 11 residues. V lost 5 bases and J lost 2, with 3 bases in between. Germline V gene sequence: CDR1 KGHDR, CDR2 SFDVKD. CDR3 bases: TGTGCCACCAGTGGGACCTACGAGCAGTACTTC. Amino acid sequence: CATSGTYEQYF.

Here the CDR3 DNA reads TGTGCCAGCAGCTTTCAGCGAGCTGAGCAGTTCTTC. Amino acid sequence: CASSFQRAEQFF. The rearrangement uses TRBV5-4 and TRBJ2-1, with D unresolved. Germline V gives CDR1 SGHNT, CDR2 YYREEE (reference sequence). V gave up 2 bases and J gave up 9 bases, with 9 bases separating them. The CDR3 contains 12 residues.

The rearrangement uses TRBV21-1 and TRBJ2-3; TRBD1 is taken as the D call from the table, unchecked against the DNA. TRBV21-1 is designated a pseudogene. This CDR3 is 11 amino acids long. The DNA for the CDR3 is TGTGCCAGCACCCTCAGGGGGACGCAGTATTTT. It specifies CASTLRGTQYF.

This clone occurred a few times. This sequence joins TRBV5-1 and TRBJ1-1, with D tentatively TRBD1 (6 bases). This CDR3 comprises 14 residues. V lost 3 bases to trimming and J lost 5 bases, with 14 bases between them. The germline V gene encodes CDR1 SGHRS and CDR2 YFSETQ. CDR3 region: CASSSAGEWTEAFF. CDR3 bases: TGCGCCAGCAGCTCCGCAGGGGAGTGGACTGAAGCTTTCTTT.

This clone showed up just once. The chain joins TRBV12-3 or TRBV12-4 to TRBJ1-1, with TRBD1 identical over 7 bases. The V gene end was trimmed by 4 bases and the J gene end by 3 bases; junction bases not matched to a gene: 2. The CDR3 is 13 residues long. The CDR3 here is CASSSTGYTEAFF. CDR3 coding DNA: TGTGCCAGCAGTTCGACAGGGTACACTGAAGCTTTCTTT.

The chain combines TRBV18 with TRBJ1-1, with a tentative D call TRBD1 (5 bases). The ends were cut back, 0 bases at V and 4 bases at J, with 9 bases in the middle. Germline V CDR1 and CDR2: KGHSH, LQKENI. This CDR3 has 14 residues. CDR3 bases: TGTGCCAGCTCACCACCGCTCAGGGCCACTGAAGCTTTCTTT. Translation: CASSPPLRATEAFF.

This chain connects TRBV7-9 to TRBJ2-1, with TRBD2 matching 13 bases. CDR3 size: 19 residues. CDR1 is SEHNR, CDR2 FQNEAQ, per germline (reference sequence). The trim removed 4 bases at V and 0 bases at J, leaving 9 bases unmatched. For the CDR3, the DNA is TGTGCCAGCAGCTCGACTAGCGGGAGGACCTATAGCTCCTACAATGAGCAGTTCTTC. It is translated as CASSSTSGRTYSSYNEQFF.

This clone has more than one count but fewer than ten. This CDR3 is also generated by other DNA sequences in the sample. The V call is TRBV5-6, the J call TRBJ1-6, with 10 bases that match TRBD1. The J segment lost 6 bases and the V segment lost 4 bases, leaving 4 bases of the junction unmatched. This CDR3 is built from 15 residues. From germline, CDR1 is SGHDT and CDR2 YYEEEE. CDR3 in DNA: TGTGCCAGCAGCCCGGGACAGGGGCGTAATTCACCCCTCCACTTT. It yields the protein CASSPGQGRNSPLHF. The complete variable domain, with remaining parts taken from reference TRBV5-6 and TRBJ1-6, reads DAGVTQSPTHLIKTRGQQVTLRCSPKSGHDTVSWYQQALGQGPQFIFQYYEEEERQRGNFPDRFSGHQFPNYSSELNVNALLLGDSALYLCASSPGQGRNSPLHFGNGTRLTVT.

The chain is built from TRBV29-1 and TRBJ2-1; D is unresolved. CDR1 is SQVTM, CDR2 ANQGSEA, per germline. The CDR3 contains 15 residues. Trimming took 3 bases from V and 0 from J, leaving 12 bases between them. This chain's CDR3 is CSVEYGRSSYNEQFF. The CDR3 coding sequence is TGCAGCGTTGAGTACGGGCGAAGCTCCTACAATGAGCAGTTCTTC.

This clone was detected only a few times. The genes are TRBV30 and TRBJ2-7; no clear D. Germline values: CDR1 GTSNPN, CDR2 SVGIG (reference sequence). Trimming cost V 3 bases and J 4 bases, with 13 bases left between them. The length of the CDR3 is 13 residues. CDR3 region: CAWRRPDGYEQYF. The CDR3 DNA sequence: TGTGCCTGGAGACGCCCAGACGGTTACGAGCAGTACTTC.

J is TRBJ1-2 and V is TRBV6-5; 9 bases fit TRBD1. Trimming at V came to 7 bases and at J to 5 bases, leaving 8 bases not matched to a gene. The germline gives CDR1 MNHEY, CDR2 SVGAGI. The CDR3 contains 14 residues. The CDR3 coding sequence is TGTGCCAGCACCCCGACAGGGGGAAGGTATGGCTACACCTTC. Translated, it gives CASTPTGGRYGYTF.

V and J are TRBV28 and TRBJ2-2; 7 nucleotides agree with TRBD2. This CDR3 is built from 16 residues. Germline loops: CDR1 MDHEN, CDR2 SYDVKM. V shed 8 bases and J 1 base; nucleotides not matched to a gene: 10. DNA of the CDR3: TGTGCCAGCGGTTGGGAGCGGGGCCTGAACACCGGGGAGCTGTTTTTT. Its protein is CASGWERGLNTGELFF.

The chain employs TRBV19 and TRBJ2-3, with TRBD2 as a possible D gene (5 bases). Germline loops: CDR1 LNHDA, CDR2 SQIVND (reference sequence). V lost 4 bases and J 3 bases, leaving 8 bases between the germline ends. The CDR3 contains 13 residues. The CDR3 DNA sequence: TGTGCCAGTAGTAACCGGGGAACAGATACGCAGTATTTT. Its protein product is CASSNRGTDTQYF.

The genes are TRBV9 and TRBJ2-3; D may be TRBD1 (6 bases). The CDR3 is 9 residues long. V was clipped by 7 bases and J by 14 bases, with 11 bases between them. CDR1 and CDR2 (germline): SGDLS, YYNGEE. The CDR3 coding sequence is TGTGCCAGCGGGGGCCCACCGTATTTT. The encoded protein is CASGGPPYF.

The chain recombines TRBV10-2 with TRBJ2-1; TRBD1 matches at 7 bases. Per germline, CDR1 WSHSY and CDR2 SAAADI. V lost 2 bases, J lost 7 bases, and 5 bases stayed unmatched. The CDR3 contains 14 residues. The CDR3 DNA reads TGCGCCAGCAGTGAGGACAGGGTGGGGAATGAGCAGTTCTTC. Its protein product is CASSEDRVGNEQFF.

The chain is built from TRBV9 and TRBJ2-2, with 11 bases aligning to TRBD2. CDR1 SGDLS and CDR2 YYNGEE come from the germline V gene. The CDR3 is made up of 19 amino acids. The J segment lost 3 bases and the V segment lost 0 bases, leaving 10 bases of the junction unmatched. The chain's CDR3 is CASSVGLAGLKDHTGELFF. CDR3 nucleotides: TGTGCCAGCAGCGTAGGACTAGCGGGACTCAAGGACCACACCGGGGAGCTGTTTTTT.

The chain is built from TRBV18 and TRBJ1-1; D might be TRBD1 (5 bases). This CDR3 has 14 amino acids. V was pared by 1 base and J by 11 bases, with 17 bases between. CDR1 and CDR2 (germline): KGHSH, LQKENI. This chain's CDR3 is CASSPRGDWAVAFF. The CDR3 nucleotides are TGTGCCAGCTCACCACGGGGGGACTGGGCTGTTGCTTTCTTT.

The chain employs TRBV5-1 and TRBJ2-3; tentative D call: TRBD2 (5 bases). The germline V gene encodes CDR1 SGHRS and CDR2 YFSETQ. The V end was cut by 1 base, the J end by 5 bases, with 11 bases between. CDR3 length: 14 residues. The CDR3 sequence: CASSLPTGRDTQYF. The CDR3 DNA sequence: TGCGCCAGCAGCTTGCCGACGGGGAGAGATACGCAGTATTTT.

The chain combines TRBV9 with TRBJ2-4; 11 positions match TRBD1. The germline gives CDR1 SGDLS, CDR2 YYNGEE. V trimming: 8 bases; J trimming: 0 bases; junction bases outside the gene matches: 1. There are 14 residues in the CDR3. The CDR3 here is CARDRGLAKNIQYF. The CDR3 region has the DNA TGTGCCAGGGACAGGGGGCTAGCCAAAAACATTCAGTACTTC.

The chain couples TRBV6-5 to TRBJ2-1; the match to TRBD2 covers 12 bases. The germline gives CDR1 MNHEY, CDR2 SVGAGI. Trimming cost V 6 bases and J 5 bases; bases outside gene matches: 5. The CDR3 is 15 amino acids. The CDR3 DNA is TGTGCCAGCAGCCCGACTAGCGGGAGACACAATGAGCAGTTCTTC. Protein sequence: CASSPTSGRHNEQFF.

A word on this clone: The junction shows a germline mismatch at one end, possibly a read error. This same CDR3 is encoded by further DNA sequences in the sample. The DNA for the CDR3 is TGCGCCAGCAGCCTGGGGCTTGGGATCGATGAGCAATTCTTC. Translated: CASSLGLGIDEQFF. The rearrangement joins TRBV4-1 to TRBJ2-1; D is possibly TRBD1 (5 bases). CDR3 length equals 14 residues. Germline assignment: CDR1 MGHRA and CDR2 YSYEKL.

The gene calls are TRBV6-5 and TRBJ1-2; TRBD1 matches at 8 bases. Germline CDR1 MNHEY, CDR2 SVGAGI. This CDR3 spans 13 amino acids. J was trimmed by 3 bases and V by 7 bases; bases with no gene match: 4. The CDR3 nucleotides are TGTGCCAGCACAGGGGGCCTTGACTATGGCTACACCTTC. It specifies CASTGGLDYGYTF.

This clone was seen a handful of times. V is TRBV6-5 and J is TRBJ1-5; a weak D match, TRBD1 (5 bases). Germline CDR1 MNHEY, CDR2 SVGAGI. The V and J ends lost 4 bases and 5 bases respectively, with 9 bases between them. The CDR3 consists of 13 residues. CDR3 in amino acids: CASSLGVDQPQHF. In nucleotides, the CDR3 is TGTGCCAGCAGTTTGGGGGTGGATCAGCCCCAGCATTTT.

The rearrangement uses TRBV19 and TRBJ2-2; D may be TRBD2 (6 bases). The CDR3 covers 13 residues. V gave up 11 bases and J gave up 1 base, with 11 bases separating them. Germline V gene data show CDR1 as LNHDA and CDR2 as SQIVND (reference sequence). The CDR3 sequence: CACGTWNTGELFF. The CDR3 DNA sequence: TGTGCCTGCGGGACTTGGAACACCGGGGAGCTGTTTTTT.

The CDR3: CATSKDRGIPHGSNQPQHF. Written as DNA, the CDR3 is TGTGCCACCAGCAAGGACAGGGGGATCCCCCATGGGTCAAATCAGCCCCAGCATTTT. V and J are TRBV15 and TRBJ1-5; TRBD1 aligns across 10 bases. This CDR3 is built from 19 residues. With V trimmed by 4 bases and J by 4 bases, 16 bases remained unmatched. Germline V gene lookup returns CDR1 LNHNV and CDR2 YYDKDF (reference sequence). The variable domain in full, with the rest retrieved from reference TRBV15 and TRBJ1-5, is DAMVIQNPRYQVTQFGKPVTLSCSQTLNHNVMYWYQQKSSQAPKLLFHYYDKDFNNEADTPDNFQSRRPNTSFCFLDIRSPGLGDTAMYLCATSKDRGIPHGSNQPQHFGDGTRLSIL.